This is a list of T cell receptor beta chains from one sample in a study of T cells in Graves' hyperthyroidism and ophthalmopathy. MiXCR, applied by TCRdb to the multiplex PCR reads, yields one record per CDR3 protein. The sample contains more than 300,000 distinct CDR3 sequences, about a sixth of which appear only once. Material for sequencing was blood. The receptors were sampled from a woman aged 25-40 years with Graves' hyperthyroidism that later progressed to Graves' ophthalmopathy. CDR3s include the opening cysteine and the closing phenylalanine or tryptophan. A D gene is named only where the DNA matches it firmly. The size of a clone is reported for some rows only, either as once, few or many, or as a class for expanded clones.

d_call	clone_size	v_call	j_call	cdr3_nt	cdr3_aa
-	many	TRBV12-3/TRBV12-4	TRBJ1-2	TGTGCCAGCAGTGACCAGGGTGCGAAAACCTATGGCTACACCTTC	CASSDQGAKTYGYTF
-	many	TRBV11-2	TRBJ1-4	TGTGCCAGCAGCTCCCAGGCACCGGGGGCAAAACTGTTTTTT	CASSSQAPGAKLFF
-	once	TRBV24-1	TRBJ2-2	TGTGCCACCAGTGACCCCCGCAGGGGGGCGACCGGGGAGCTGTTTTTT	CATSDPRRGATGELFF
-	-	TRBV20-1	TRBJ1-1	TGCAGTGCGGAACCGAGCTCCTCCCCAGGGGCTTTCTTT	CSAEPSSSPGAFF
-	many	TRBV5-1	TRBJ1-1	TGCGCCAGCAGCTTTACAGGGAGGACTGAAGCTTTCTTT	CASSFTGRTEAFF
-	many	TRBV5-8	TRBJ2-3	TGTGCCAGCTGGGGGGAGACAGATACGCAGTATTTT	CASWGETDTQYF
TRBD2	few	TRBV3-1	TRBJ2-3	TGTGCCAGCAGACCGCGGGGGGGATTCACAGATACGCAGTATTTT	CASRPRGGFTDTQYF
-	many	TRBV12-3/TRBV12-4	TRBJ2-5	TGTGCCAGCAGTAGTCGCACCCAAGAGACCCAGTACTTC	CASSSRTQETQYF
TRBD2	many	TRBV27	TRBJ2-7	TGTGCCAGCAGTCCGCTTGGGGAGGGTTTTGTGTCCTACGAGCAGTACTTC	CASSPLGEGFVSYEQYF
TRBD1	many	TRBV2	TRBJ2-7	TGTGCCAGCGAGGACAGGACCGACTACGAGCAGTACTTC	CASEDRTDYEQYF
-	many	TRBV27	TRBJ1-1	TGTGCCAGCAGTCCCCATAGGGGAAGCACTGAAGCTTTCTTT	CASSPHRGSTEAFF
-	many	TRBV6-1	TRBJ2-5	TGTGCCAGCACCGACAGGTTAACCCAAGAGACCCAGTACTTC	CASTDRLTQETQYF
-	few	TRBV3-1	TRBJ2-7	TGTGCCAGCAGCCAAGAGGGAGGAGGGGAGCAGTACTTC	CASSQEGGGEQYF
-	once	TRBV19	TRBJ1-1	TGTGCCAGTAGTATAGGACAGATGAACATTGAAGCTTTCTTT	CASSIGQMNIEAFF
TRBD2	-	TRBV7-9	TRBJ2-5	TGTGCCAGCAGCTTAGCTGCGGGGGGACCCCCGGAGACCCAGTACTTC	CASSLAAGGPPETQYF
-	-	TRBV19	TRBJ1-2	TGTGCCAGTAGTGTTGACCGGGCCTTGGAACATGGCTACACCTTC	CASSVDRALEHGYTF
TRBD1	-	TRBV29-1	TRBJ1-2	TGCAGCGTTGAAGAATTCCGCGGGACAGATGGCTACACCTTC	CSVEEFRGTDGYTF
-	few	TRBV29-1	TRBJ2-7	TGCAGCGTTGAGTTGGCCGAACCCTACGAGCAGTACTTC	CSVELAEPYEQYF
-	-	TRBV6-1	TRBJ2-7	TGTGCCAGCAGAGGGGTCGAATACGAGCAGTACTTC	CASRGVEYEQYF
-	-	TRBV20-1	TRBJ1-1	TGCAGTGCTAGGGGTGTGGGGATGGGTCCTGAAGCTTTCTTT	CSARGVGMGPEAFF
TRBD1	many	TRBV28	TRBJ1-1	TGTGCCAGCAGTTCACCGGGACAGGGAGCTGGGACTGAAGCTTTCTTT	CASSSPGQGAGTEAFF
TRBD2	-	TRBV12-3/TRBV12-4	TRBJ2-7	TGTGCCAGCAGCCATAGCGGGAGAGAAGCCTACGAGCAGTACTTC	CASSHSGREAYEQYF
-	-	TRBV12-3/TRBV12-4	TRBJ1-5	TGTGCCAGCAGTCCCAATCGGCTAGGTCAGGACAATCAGCCTCAGCATTTT	CASSPNRLGQDNQPQHF
-	many	TRBV10-3	TRBJ2-7	TGTGCCTCAAGGACTCAGACCTACGAGCAGTACTTC	CASRTQTYEQYF
-	many	TRBV12-5	TRBJ2-7	TGTGCTAGTGGTTTGGTACTGAAGGGAACAGACGAGCAGTACTTC	CASGLVLKGTDEQYF
TRBD1	few	TRBV6-5	TRBJ1-1	TGTGCCAGCAGTTACCTTAAAGGGACAGGTAGTTCTGAAGCTTTCTTT	CASSYLKGTGSSEAFF
-	many	TRBV4-1	TRBJ1-1	TGCGCCAGCAGCCAAGGAAGCGGGTTTGGCACTGAAGCTTTCTTT	CASSQGSGFGTEAFF
TRBD2	many	TRBV7-9	TRBJ2-5	TGTGCCAGCAGCTTAGCGGGACTAGCGGGACGAGAGACCCAGTACTTC	CASSLAGLAGRETQYF
-	many	TRBV10-3	TRBJ1-5	TGTGCCATCAAGTCTCCCGTCCTGTCGGGGAAGCGACATCAGCCCCAGCATTTT	CAIKSPVLSGKRHQPQHF
TRBD1	-	TRBV4-2	TRBJ2-3	TGTGCCAGCAGCCAAGAGTCCCTCCAGGGACAGGCCACAGATACGCAGTATTTT	CASSQESLQGQATDTQYF
-	-	TRBV6-1	TRBJ2-7	TGTGCCAGCAGAAATGGAGGGGGGGTCGAGCAGTACTTC	CASRNGGGVEQYF
-	many	TRBV12-3/TRBV12-4	TRBJ2-3	TGTGCCAGCAGTCAAGCGGACCCCCGGGATACGCAGTATTTT	CASSQADPRDTQYF
-	many	TRBV11-2	TRBJ2-7	TGTGCCAGCAGCTTAGTTGCAGGGCCGGGGGAGCAGTACTTC	CASSLVAGPGEQYF
-	-	TRBV19	TRBJ2-6	TGTGCCAGTAGTATGTCGGCCCGCCTGACTGGGGCCAACGTCCTGACTTTC	CASSMSARLTGANVLTF
-	many	TRBV28	TRBJ2-7	TGTGCCAGCAGTCCCCTCAGTCCTAGGGCCTACGAGCAGTACTTC	CASSPLSPRAYEQYF
TRBD2	many	TRBV20-1	TRBJ2-7	TGCAGTGTGATAGCGGGAGGGAGGGACGAGCAGTACTTC	CSVIAGGRDEQYF
TRBD1	few	TRBV30	TRBJ2-3	TGTGCCTGGAACTCAGGGGGCGCAGATACGCAGTATTTT	CAWNSGGADTQYF
TRBD1	many	TRBV30	TRBJ2-7	TGTGCCTGGAGTCCTGGACAGGGTTTCTACGAGCAGTACTTC	CAWSPGQGFYEQYF
TRBD1	many	TRBV5-1	TRBJ1-3	TGCGCCAGCAGTCAGGGGGATTTCTCTGGAAACACCATATATTTT	CASSQGDFSGNTIYF
TRBD2	-	TRBV11-1	TRBJ2-1	TGTGCCAGCAGCTTGGGGACTAGCGGGAACCCTGGGGATGAGCAGTTCTTC	CASSLGTSGNPGDEQFF
-	-	TRBV3-1	TRBJ1-5	TGTGCCAGCAGCCAGGCTTTGGGCAATCAGCCCCAGCATTTT	CASSQALGNQPQHF
TRBD1	many	TRBV13	TRBJ2-7	TGTGCCAGCAGCTCTTCACCCGGGACAGGCGATTCCTACGAGCAGTACTTC	CASSSSPGTGDSYEQYF
-	many	TRBV12-3/TRBV12-4	TRBJ2-1	TGTGCCAGCAGTCCCATAGCCCGGAGGTCCTACAATGAGCAGTTCTTC	CASSPIARRSYNEQFF
TRBD1	-	TRBV28	TRBJ2-7	TGTGCCAGCAGTACGACCTGGGACAGGGGAATGGACGAGCAGTACTTC	CASSTTWDRGMDEQYF
TRBD2	few	TRBV9	TRBJ2-4	TGTGCCAGCAGCGTAGGAACTGGGGGGGAGTCAAACATTCAGTACTTC	CASSVGTGGESNIQYF
-	many	TRBV5-1	TRBJ1-6	TGCGCCAGCAGCTCTGGGACACTGAATTCACCCCTCCACTTT	CASSSGTLNSPLHF
-	-	TRBV27	TRBJ2-3	TGTGCCAGCAGTCGAGTGTGGACCAGAGGCGTGGATACGCAGTATTTT	CASSRVWTRGVDTQYF
-	many	TRBV12-3/TRBV12-4	TRBJ1-2	TGTGCCAGCAGTCTGGTTGAGGACTATGGCTACACCTTC	CASSLVEDYGYTF
-	-	TRBV20-1	TRBJ2-1	TGCAGTGCTATAGCGTACGGCAATGAGCAGTTCTTC	CSAIAYGNEQFF
TRBD1	many	TRBV15	TRBJ2-7	TGTGCCACCAGCTCCGGGACAGGGGGCCAGAACGAGCAGTACTTC	CATSSGTGGQNEQYF